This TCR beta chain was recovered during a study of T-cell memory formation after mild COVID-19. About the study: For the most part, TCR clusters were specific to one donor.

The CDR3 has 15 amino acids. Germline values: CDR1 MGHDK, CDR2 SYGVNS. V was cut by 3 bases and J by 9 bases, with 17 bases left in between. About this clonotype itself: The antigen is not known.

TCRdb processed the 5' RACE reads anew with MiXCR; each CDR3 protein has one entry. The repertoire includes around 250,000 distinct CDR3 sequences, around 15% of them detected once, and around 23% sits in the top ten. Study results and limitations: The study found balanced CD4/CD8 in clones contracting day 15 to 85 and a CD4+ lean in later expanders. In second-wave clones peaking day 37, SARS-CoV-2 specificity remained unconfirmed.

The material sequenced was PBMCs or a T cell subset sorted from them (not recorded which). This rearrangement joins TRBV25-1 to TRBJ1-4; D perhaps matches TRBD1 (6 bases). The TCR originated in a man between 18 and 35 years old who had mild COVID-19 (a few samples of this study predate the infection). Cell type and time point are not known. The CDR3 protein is CASSDTSGGSKKLFF. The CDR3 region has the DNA TGTGCCAGCAGTGATACGTCCGGGGGCAGTAAAAAACTGTTTTTT.